This entry lists 11 T cell receptor beta chains sequenced from one sample in a study of OX40 agonist ivuxolimab in advanced cancers. Using immunoSEQ multiplex PCR, the repertoire was profiled, and TCRdb retains in-frame clones only, with some absent. This table has fewer than 95,000 clones, over 80% appearing once. The sample was CD4+ or CD8+ T cells sorted from blood, taken in a trial of the OX40 agonist ivuxolimab. These receptors were collected from an adult with an advanced solid tumor such as melanoma, head and neck, liver or kidney cancer.

This sequence joins TRBV27 and TRBJ2-7, with 7 bases identical to TRBD2. The CDR3 is 15 residues long. CDR1 is MNHEY, CDR2 SMNVEV, per germline (reference sequence). With 1 base clipped from V and 1 base from J, the junction kept 4 bases outside the gene matches. The CDR3 region is CASSLYPGGSYEQYF. The CDR3 region has the DNA TGTGCCAGCAGTTTATATCCGGGAGGTTCCTACGAGCAGTACTTC.

V usage is TRBV5-1 and J usage is TRBJ1-1; 10 bases map to TRBD1. The J segment lost 7 bases and the V segment lost 4 bases, leaving 7 bases of the junction unmatched. Germline CDR1 is SGHRS and CDR2 is YFSETQ. The CDR3 contains 14 residues. The CDR3 here is CASSALDRGGEAFF. The CDR3 DNA follows: TGCGCCAGCAGCGCGCTGGACAGGGGGGGTGAAGCTTTCTTT.

The chain carries TRBV27 and TRBJ1-1; D remains ambiguous. Germline CDR1 and CDR2: MNHEY and SMNVEV (reference sequence). This CDR3 contains 15 residues. Trimming stripped 4 bases from V and 5 bases from J, with 17 bases between. CDR3: CASSSPWPGVTEAFF. The CDR3 DNA follows: TGTGCCAGCAGTTCCCCGTGGCCGGGCGTGACTGAAGCTTTCTTT.

The table lists this clone with a count of one. The rearrangement links TRBV4-2 to TRBJ2-7; D perhaps matches TRBD2 (5 bases). Germline CDR1 and CDR2: LGHNA and YNFKEQ. This CDR3 has 12 residues. V lost 0 bases and J lost 7, with 7 bases in between. The CDR3 loop is CASSQDPGEQYF. The CDR3 nucleotides read TGTGCCAGCAGCCAAGATCCGGGGGAGCAGTACTTC.

J is TRBJ2-3 and V is TRBV29-1, with D perhaps TRBD1 (6 bases). The CDR3 is made up of 15 amino acids. Trimming stripped 3 bases from V and 2 bases from J, with 15 bases between. In germline, CDR1 is SQVTM, CDR2 ANQGSEA. CDR3 loop: CSVEVSRDITDTQYF. CDR3 sequence (DNA): TGCAGCGTTGAGGTCTCGAGGGACATCACAGATACGCAGTATTTT.

This clone was observed a single time. The chain is built from TRBV12-5 and TRBJ2-3; D might be TRBD2 (6 bases). The CDR3 is made up of 16 amino acids. The V gene's germline CDR1 is LGHNT and CDR2 FRNRAP. V was cut by 6 bases and J by 5 bases, with 21 bases left in between. The CDR3 DNA is TGTGCTAGTGGCGTAGGGCTGGCTCAGGGAGGAGATACGCAGTATTTT. It encodes CASGVGLAQGGDTQYF.

As DNA, the CDR3 is TGTGCCAGCAGCTTACTAGCACAGGGTGGCGAAAAACTGTTTTTT. Translated, it gives CASSLLAQGGEKLFF. The J gene is TRBJ1-4, the V gene TRBV7-9; possible D gene TRBD1, 6 bases. The germline V gene encodes CDR1 SEHNR and CDR2 FQNEAQ (reference sequence). This CDR3 contains 15 residues. Trimming stripped 2 bases from V and 8 bases from J, with 15 bases between.

The chain couples TRBV6-6 to TRBJ1-5; no reliable D call. The CDR3 runs to 13 residues. V dropped 2 bases and J dropped 7 bases, with 9 bases sitting between them. Germline V CDR1 and CDR2: MNHNY, SVGAGI (reference sequence). In DNA, the CDR3 is TGTGCCAGCAGTTACGGCGGTCGCCAGCCCCAGCATTTT. This codes for CASSYGGRQPQHF.

The CDR3: CASSFSLPYEQYF. The CDR3 DNA is TGTGCCAGCAGCTTTTCGCTCCCCTACGAGCAGTACTTC. V gene TRBV11-2 combines with J gene TRBJ2-7; D is ambiguous. Germline V lookup: CDR1 SGHAT, CDR2 FQNNGV. This CDR3 is 13 amino acids long. Trimming shortened V by 3 bases and J by 2 bases, and 8 bases separated the two germline ends.

V is TRBV19 and J is TRBJ1-2; D call uncertain. V lost 8 bases and J 5 bases, leaving 15 bases between the germline ends. The CDR3 covers 13 residues. The germline gives CDR1 LNHDA, CDR2 SQIVND (reference sequence). As DNA, the CDR3 is TGTGCCAGTGGCCGAGCGTTTGGTTATGGCTACACCTTC. Translated: CASGRAFGYGYTF.

The rearrangement links TRBV11-2 to TRBJ2-5, with D maybe TRBD2 (6 bases). The CDR3 has 15 amino acids. Trimming pared 1 base from V and 2 bases from J, leaving 11 bases between. Germline CDR1 and CDR2: SGHAT and FQNNGV. The chain's CDR3 is CASSLVVGGQETQYF. The DNA for the CDR3 is TGTGCCAGCAGCTTAGTTGTGGGGGGTCAAGAGACCCAGTACTTC.